This T cell receptor beta chain was documented in a study of cytomegalovirus exposure and HLA in healthy donors. Overall study findings and caveats: One later analysis reportedly identified an Asian-associated ancestry cluster that showed fewer N-insertions than the roughly 700-donor mean.

Comment on this clone: Its antigen is undetermined.

Germline trimming cut 7 bases from V and 0 bases from J; bases unmatched to any gene: 10. Looked up from germline, CDR1 is SGHRS and CDR2 is YFSETQ. The CDR3 runs to 17 residues. Primers: 60 Vbeta forward and 13 Jbeta reverse. Repertoires were generated with immunoSEQ multiplex PCR, while TCRdb's copy carries only in-frame clones and drops some. The table has some 100,000 clones, 75% to 85% seen once. This TCR derives from a woman between 18 and 29 years old in good health and CMV-seronegative. Sequences were obtained from PBMCs. The chain links TRBV5-1 to TRBJ1-6, with TRBD1 matching over 7 bases. The CDR3 reads CASEGKGASSYNSPLHF. CDR3 nucleotide sequence: TGCGCCAGCGAAGGGAAGGGGGCGAGCTCCTATAATTCACCCCTCCACTTT.